The rows below give T cell receptor beta chains drawn from one sample of a study of blood T cell repertoires in COVID-19. The repertoire was sequenced with immunoSEQ multiplex PCR; TCRdb's copy has only in-frame clones and lacks some. Among 300,000 to 400,000 clones listed, 80% to 90% were seen once. Source material: PBMCs or T cells enriched from blood (not recorded which). The receptors shown here come from a woman between 35 and 50 years old with acute COVID-19. Both conserved end residues are part of each CDR3. A D gene is named only where the DNA matches it firmly. Only some rows state a clone size, as once, few, many or a class for expanded clones.

TGCAGCGTTCGGACAGACTTCCTGAACACTGAAGCTTTCTTT	CSVRTDFLNTEAFF	TRBV29-1	-	-	TRBJ1-1
TGTGCCATCAATCATGCCGATATAGCCGACAATGAGCAGTTCTTC	CAINHADIADNEQFF	TRBV10-3	-	-	TRBJ2-1
TGTGCCAGCAGTTGGGAGGTGTCGGTCGGAAACACCATATATTTT	CASSWEVSVGNTIYF	TRBV28	-	-	TRBJ1-3
TGTGCCAGCAGCCACCCGGGACTAGCGTACAACGAGCAGTACTTC	CASSHPGLAYNEQYF	TRBV4-2	-	TRBD2	TRBJ2-7
TGTGCCAGCAGCCCAGCGGGATATGTCTACACCGGGGAGCTGTTTTTT	CASSPAGYVYTGELFF	TRBV7-2	-	TRBD2	TRBJ2-2
TGTGCCAGCAGGAATGGTGGCTGGGACAGGGTTAAAGATACGCAGTATTTT	CASRNGGWDRVKDTQYF	TRBV7-2	-	TRBD1	TRBJ2-3
TGTGCCAGCTCCCCTGGACAGCCAACAACTAATGAAAAACTGTTTTTT	CASSPGQPTTNEKLFF	TRBV18	-	-	TRBJ1-4
TGTGCCAGCAGTCGTAGGACAGGGGGTTATGGCTACACCTTC	CASSRRTGGYGYTF	TRBV6-5	-	TRBD1	TRBJ1-2
TGTGCCAGCAGCGTGAGAGCTAACTATGGCTACACCTTC	CASSVRANYGYTF	TRBV9	-	-	TRBJ1-2
TGTGCCAGCAGTGGGGCTGTTCGGGAGCAGTACTTC	CASSGAVREQYF	TRBV25-1	-	-	TRBJ2-7
TGCGCCAGCAGCTTGGGGCTAGCCAGCGATGAGCAGTTCTTC	CASSLGLASDEQFF	TRBV5-1	-	-	TRBJ2-1
TGTGCCAGTAGTATAAGAGGACAGGGAGGTCAGCCCCAGCATTTT	CASSIRGQGGQPQHF	TRBV19	few	TRBD1	TRBJ1-5
TGCAGTGCTATACGAGGTGAGCAGTTCTTC	CSAIRGEQFF	TRBV20-1	-	-	TRBJ2-1
TGTGCCAGAACCACCGGGACTAGCGGGATAAATGAGCAGTTCTTC	CARTTGTSGINEQFF	TRBV2	-	TRBD2	TRBJ2-1
TGTGCCAGCTCACCGGGGACTAGCGGGAGGGAGCAGTTCTTC	CASSPGTSGREQFF	TRBV18	-	TRBD2	TRBJ2-1
TGTGCCAGCACCTTGGGGGGGACTAGCACAGATACGCAGTATTTT	CASTLGGTSTDTQYF	TRBV5-4	once	TRBD2	TRBJ2-3
TGCGCCAGCAGCCTGGGGCCGGGTGGAAACACCATATATTTT	CASSLGPGGNTIYF	TRBV5-1	-	-	TRBJ1-3
TGTGCCAGCAGTTTTGGGGCGGAGAGCTATGGCTACACCTTC	CASSFGAESYGYTF	TRBV27	-	-	TRBJ1-2
TGTGCCATCAGTGTTGGGGACAGAGGAGCTGGGGCCAACGTCCTGACTTTC	CAISVGDRGAGANVLTF	TRBV10-3	-	TRBD1	TRBJ2-6
TGTGCCATCAGTGTCGAGCGGGGGGGCCGGGATACGCAGTATTTT	CAISVERGGRDTQYF	TRBV10-3	-	TRBD2	TRBJ2-3
TGTGCCAGCAGTTTCCGGGACAGGTGGACCTATGGCTACACCTTC	CASSFRDRWTYGYTF	TRBV28	once	TRBD1	TRBJ1-2
TGTGCCAGCAGCCAGGGGGGGACTATGACTTACAATGAGCAGTTCTTC	CASSQGGTMTYNEQFF	TRBV14	-	TRBD2	TRBJ2-1
TGTGCCAGCAGCCTAGGGGGCGGGAGGGCCGAGCAGTACTTC	CASSLGGGRAEQYF	TRBV7-2	-	TRBD2	TRBJ2-7
TGTGCCAGCAGTTACCCCGGGAGGGAGACCCAGTACTTC	CASSYPGRETQYF	TRBV12-3/TRBV12-4	-	TRBD2	TRBJ2-5
TGTGCCATCAGTGAGCGACCCCAAAGGAGTAGGGGAACTGAAGCTTTCTTT	CAISERPQRSRGTEAFF	TRBV10-3	-	-	TRBJ1-1
TGTGCCTGGAGTTGGAGGAGCAACACTGAAGCTTTCTTT	CAWSWRSNTEAFF	TRBV30	-	-	TRBJ1-1
TGTGCCACCAGCAGGGAGAGAGCGCCTGAAGCTTTCTTT	CATSRERAPEAFF	TRBV15	-	-	TRBJ1-1
TGTGCCAGCAGCCTACGGGGACAGGGGTTCCCAGATACGCAGTATTTT	CASSLRGQGFPDTQYF	TRBV7-9	-	TRBD1	TRBJ2-3
TGTGCCAGCAGCCCGGGAGCGGGAGGCACCGGGGAGCTGTTTTTT	CASSPGAGGTGELFF	TRBV7-3	-	TRBD2	TRBJ2-2
TGTGCCAGCAGCCCAAGACAGGCTAGCGGGGGGGCTTTCTACAATGAGCAGTTCTTC	CASSPRQASGGAFYNEQFF	TRBV3-1/TRBV3-2	-	TRBD2	TRBJ2-1
TGTGCCAGCAGCGTAGGAGTACTAGCGGGAGAGTGGGGCGCAGATACGCAGTATTTT	CASSVGVLAGEWGADTQYF	TRBV9	once	TRBD2	TRBJ2-3
TGTGCCAGCAGCCAAGGGGGCGCGGCGTGGGGCTACACCTTC	CASSQGGAAWGYTF	TRBV3-1/TRBV3-2	few	-	TRBJ1-2
TGTGCCAGCAGCCGCATGCCCGGGACAGGGGAACTCGAGCAGTACTTC	CASSRMPGTGELEQYF	TRBV14	-	TRBD1	TRBJ2-7
TGTGCCTGGAGTGTACTTTGGGACAGCAACTTTAACTATGGCTACACCTTC	CAWSVLWDSNFNYGYTF	TRBV30	-	TRBD1	TRBJ1-2
TGTGCCAGCAGTCGGCAGGGGAACTACAATGAGCAGTTCTTC	CASSRQGNYNEQFF	TRBV6-2/TRBV6-3	-	-	TRBJ2-1
TGTGCCAGCAGGCAGGGTCGGGACGAGCAGTACTTC	CASRQGRDEQYF	TRBV13	few	-	TRBJ2-7
TGTGCCAGCAGCTTTCAGGGTGACAATCAGCCCCAGCATTTT	CASSFQGDNQPQHF	TRBV5-4	-	-	TRBJ1-5
TGTGCCAGCAGCCGAGACAGGGGACCTGAAGCTTTCTTT	CASSRDRGPEAFF	TRBV6-5	-	TRBD1	TRBJ1-1
TGTGCCAGCGGGACCTCCGGGACAGACCTTCAAGGGAACACCATATATTTT	CASGTSGTDLQGNTIYF	TRBV28	once	TRBD1	TRBJ1-3
TGTGCCAGCAGTTTATGGACAGGGCTGACAGATACGCAGTATTTT	CASSLWTGLTDTQYF	TRBV27	-	TRBD1	TRBJ2-3
TGTGCCAGCAGCTTCGCCGGGACAGAGAGCTACACCTTC	CASSFAGTESYTF	TRBV7-2	-	TRBD1	TRBJ1-2
TGTGCCAGCAGCGTACGTAGAGCGGGAGACTACAATGAGCAGTTCTTC	CASSVRRAGDYNEQFF	TRBV9	-	TRBD2	TRBJ2-1
TGTGCCAGCAGCTTAGCAGCGGGGGACCCAGATACGCAGTATTTT	CASSLAAGDPDTQYF	TRBV5-4	-	TRBD2	TRBJ2-3
TGTGCCAGCTCACCCTACGGGGAGACCACCTACAATGAGCAGTTCTTC	CASSPYGETTYNEQFF	TRBV18	-	-	TRBJ2-1
TGTGCCAGCAGGATGGGACAGAGAAACTATGGCTACACCTTC	CASRMGQRNYGYTF	TRBV28	-	TRBD1	TRBJ1-2
TGCAGTGCTAGTACCGCTAGCGGGCTCGGGCAGTTCTTC	CSASTASGLGQFF	TRBV20-1	once	TRBD2	TRBJ2-1
TGTGCCATCAGTGGGGGACAGGACAATCAGCCCCAGCATTTT	CAISGGQDNQPQHF	TRBV10-3	-	TRBD1	TRBJ1-5
TGTGCCAGCAGCTTAGTGACCACAGGGGCCAAAAACATTCAGTACTTC	CASSLVTTGAKNIQYF	TRBV7-9	-	-	TRBJ2-4